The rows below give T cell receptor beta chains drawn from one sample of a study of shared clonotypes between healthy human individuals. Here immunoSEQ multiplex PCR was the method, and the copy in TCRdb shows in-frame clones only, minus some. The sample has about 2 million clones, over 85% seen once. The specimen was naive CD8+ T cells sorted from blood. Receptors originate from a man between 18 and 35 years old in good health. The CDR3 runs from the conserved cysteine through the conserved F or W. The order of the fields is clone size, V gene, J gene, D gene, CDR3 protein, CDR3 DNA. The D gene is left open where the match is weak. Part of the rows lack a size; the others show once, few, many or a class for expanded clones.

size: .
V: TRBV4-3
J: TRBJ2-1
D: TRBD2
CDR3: CASSQDPAGGPFNDEQFF
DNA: TGCGCCAGCAGCCAAGATCCAGCGGGAGGGCCTTTTAATGATGAGCAGTTCTTC

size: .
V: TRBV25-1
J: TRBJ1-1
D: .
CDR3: CASSGYPEENTEAFF
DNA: TGTGCCAGCAGTGGCTACCCTGAGGAGAACACTGAAGCTTTCTTT

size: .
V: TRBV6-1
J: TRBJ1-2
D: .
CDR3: CASSELRASYYGYTF
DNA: TGTGCCAGCAGTGAATTGCGCGCCTCTTACTATGGCTACACCTTC

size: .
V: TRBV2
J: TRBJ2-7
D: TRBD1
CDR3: CASTGQGGRENEQYF
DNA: TGTGCCAGCACAGGACAGGGGGGCCGAGAGAACGAGCAGTACTTC

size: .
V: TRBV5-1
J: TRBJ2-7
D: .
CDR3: CASSWRLGYEQYF
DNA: TGCGCCAGCAGCTGGCGACTCGGCTACGAGCAGTACTTC

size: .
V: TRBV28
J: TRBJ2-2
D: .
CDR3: CASSFQGMAGELFF
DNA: TGTGCCAGCAGTTTTCAGGGGATGGCCGGGGAGCTGTTTTTT

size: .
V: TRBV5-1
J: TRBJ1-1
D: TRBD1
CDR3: CASSLVTGGRSTEAFF
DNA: TGCGCCAGCAGCTTGGTGACAGGGGGTAGGAGCACTGAAGCTTTCTTT

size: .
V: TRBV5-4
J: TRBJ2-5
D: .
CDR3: CASSYMGAGTQYF
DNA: TGTGCCAGCAGCTACATGGGGGCTGGGACCCAGTACTTC

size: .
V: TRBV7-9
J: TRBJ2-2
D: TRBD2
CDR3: CASSLEFQRGASGELFF
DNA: TGTGCCAGCAGCTTAGAATTTCAGCGGGGGGCCAGCGGGGAGCTGTTTTTT

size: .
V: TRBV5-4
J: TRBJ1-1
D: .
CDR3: CARKLGGPGLAEAFF
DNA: TGTGCCAGAAAACTCGGGGGGCCGGGGTTGGCTGAAGCTTTCTTT

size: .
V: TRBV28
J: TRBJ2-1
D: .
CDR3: CASSPDVSSYNEQFF
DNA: TGTGCCAGCAGTCCGGACGTAAGCTCCTACAATGAGCAGTTCTTC

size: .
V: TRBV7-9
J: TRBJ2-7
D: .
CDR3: CASSPKTTYEQYF
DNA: TGTGCCAGCAGCCCCAAGACGACCTACGAGCAGTACTTC

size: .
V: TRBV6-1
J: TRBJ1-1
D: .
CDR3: CASSDNGAFFF
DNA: TGTGCCAGCAGTGACAACGGGGCCTTTTTCTTT

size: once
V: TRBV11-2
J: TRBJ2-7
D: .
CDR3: CASSLEAGLSYEQYF
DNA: TGTGCCAGCAGCTTAGAAGCGGGCCTCTCCTACGAGCAGTACTTC

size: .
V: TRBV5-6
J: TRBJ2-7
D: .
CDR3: CASSSRQVGYEQYF
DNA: TGTGCCAGCAGCTCACGACAGGTTGGCTACGAGCAGTACTTC

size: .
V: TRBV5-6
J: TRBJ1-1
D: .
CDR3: CASSLWPGKNTEAFF
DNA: TGTGCCAGCAGCTTATGGCCAGGGAAAAACACTGAAGCTTTCTTT

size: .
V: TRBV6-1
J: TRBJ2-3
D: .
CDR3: CASSEVQVSTDTQYF
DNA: TGTGCCAGCAGTGAGGTCCAGGTCAGCACAGATACGCAGTATTTT

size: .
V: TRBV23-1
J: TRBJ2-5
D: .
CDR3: CASSQSGLRTPETQYF
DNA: TGCGCCAGCAGTCAATCGGGTCTAAGAACCCCAGAGACCCAGTACTTC

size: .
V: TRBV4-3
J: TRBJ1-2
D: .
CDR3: CASSQGQDGYTF
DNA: TGCGCCAGCAGCCAAGGACAAGATGGCTACACCTTC

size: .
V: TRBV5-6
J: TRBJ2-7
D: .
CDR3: CASSFGTSGEQYF
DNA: TGTGCCAGCAGCTTTGGGACTTCTGGCGAGCAGTACTTC

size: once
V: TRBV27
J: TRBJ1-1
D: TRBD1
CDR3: CASSLGAGGDLSEAFF
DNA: TGTGCCAGCAGTTTAGGGGCAGGGGGCGATCTCTCTGAAGCTTTCTTT

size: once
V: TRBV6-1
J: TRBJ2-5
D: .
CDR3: CASSENAVGYQETQYF
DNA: TGTGCCAGCAGTGAAAACGCCGTGGGGTACCAAGAGACCCAGTACTTC

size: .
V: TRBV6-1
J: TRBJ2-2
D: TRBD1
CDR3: CASSEEEDRVDTGELFF
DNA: TGTGCCAGCAGTGAAGAAGAGGACAGGGTCGACACCGGGGAGCTGTTTTTT

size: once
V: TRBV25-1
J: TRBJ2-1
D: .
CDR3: CASSELGGNEQFF
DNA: TGTGCCAGCAGTGAATTAGGAGGGAATGAGCAGTTCTTC

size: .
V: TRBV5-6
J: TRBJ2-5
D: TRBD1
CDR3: CASTKGALETQYF
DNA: TGTGCCAGCACCAAGGGGGCGCTGGAGACCCAGTACTTC

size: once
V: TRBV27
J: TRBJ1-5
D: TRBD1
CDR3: CASSFTGGENQPQHF
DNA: TGTGCCAGCAGTTTTACAGGGGGCGAAAATCAGCCCCAGCATTTT

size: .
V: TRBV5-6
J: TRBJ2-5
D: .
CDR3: CASSLRGFEGQETQYF
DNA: TGTGCCAGCAGCCTGAGGGGTTTCGAGGGCCAAGAGACCCAGTACTTC

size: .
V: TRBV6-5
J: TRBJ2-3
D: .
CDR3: CASSYYGGSDTQYF
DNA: TGTGCCAGCAGTTATTACGGGGGTTCGGATACGCAGTATTTT

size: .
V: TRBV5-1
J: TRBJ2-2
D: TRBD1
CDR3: CASRSEQGAGELFF
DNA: TGCGCCAGCAGATCAGAACAGGGGGCCGGGGAGCTGTTTTTT

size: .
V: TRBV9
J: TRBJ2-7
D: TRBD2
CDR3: CASSVDGRAYEQYF
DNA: TGTGCCAGCAGCGTAGACGGGAGGGCCTACGAGCAGTACTTC

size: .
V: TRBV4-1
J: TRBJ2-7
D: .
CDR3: CASSQVETGAYYEQYF
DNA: TGCGCCAGCAGCCAAGTTGAGACGGGGGCATACTACGAGCAGTACTTC

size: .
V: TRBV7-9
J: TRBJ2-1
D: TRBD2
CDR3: CASSLSAGEVWNEQFF
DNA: TGTGCCAGCAGCTTATCCGCGGGAGAGGTGTGGAATGAGCAGTTCTTC

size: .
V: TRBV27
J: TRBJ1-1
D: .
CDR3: CASKKGAGSMNTEAFF
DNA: TGTGCCAGCAAGAAAGGGGCAGGTTCCATGAACACTGAAGCTTTCTTT

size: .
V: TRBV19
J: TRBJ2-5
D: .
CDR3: CASSSDLGETQYF
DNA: TGTGCCAGTAGTTCAGACTTAGGAGAGACCCAGTACTTC

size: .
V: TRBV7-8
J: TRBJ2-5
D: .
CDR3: CASSPEREETQYF
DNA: TGTGCCAGCAGCCCGGAGAGAGAAGAGACCCAGTACTTC

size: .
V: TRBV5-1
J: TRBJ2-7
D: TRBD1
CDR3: CASSLGQGASYEQYF
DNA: TGCGCCAGCAGCCTCGGACAGGGGGCTTCCTACGAGCAGTACTTC

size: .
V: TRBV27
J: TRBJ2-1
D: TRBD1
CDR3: CASSLRTGGNEQFF
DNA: TGTGCCAGCAGTTTGAGGACAGGGGGGAATGAGCAGTTCTTC

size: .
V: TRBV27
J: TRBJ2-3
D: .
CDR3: CASSSLAASTDTQYF
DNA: TGTGCCAGCAGTTCGTTAGCGGCGAGCACAGATACGCAGTATTTT

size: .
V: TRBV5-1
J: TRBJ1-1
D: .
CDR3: CASSPDGLNTEAFF
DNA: TGCGCCAGCAGCCCGGACGGCTTGAACACTGAAGCTTTCTTT

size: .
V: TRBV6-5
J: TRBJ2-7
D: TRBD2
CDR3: CASSYSSGRASYEQYF
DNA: TGTGCCAGCAGTTACTCGTCTGGGAGGGCCTCCTACGAGCAGTACTTC

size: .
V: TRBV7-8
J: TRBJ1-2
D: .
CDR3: CASSWDKTNYGYTF
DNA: TGTGCCAGCAGCTGGGACAAGACTAACTATGGCTACACCTTC

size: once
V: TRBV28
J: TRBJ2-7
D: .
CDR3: CASSLGGSPYEQYF
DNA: TGTGCCAGCAGTTTAGGAGGGTCCCCCTACGAGCAGTACTTC

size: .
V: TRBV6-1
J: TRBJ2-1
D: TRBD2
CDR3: CASSGIAGGPDNEQFF
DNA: TGTGCCAGCAGTGGAATAGCGGGGGGGCCGGACAATGAGCAGTTCTTC

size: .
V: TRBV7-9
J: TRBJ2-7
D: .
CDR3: CASSESSYEQYF
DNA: TGTGCCAGCAGTGAAAGCTCCTACGAGCAGTACTTC

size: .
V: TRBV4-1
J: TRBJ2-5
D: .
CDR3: CASSQEGRVQETQYF
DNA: TGCGCCAGCAGCCAAGAGGGCCGGGTTCAAGAGACCCAGTACTTC

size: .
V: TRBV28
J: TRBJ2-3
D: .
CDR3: CASSQGLLWTDTQYF
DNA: TGTGCCAGCAGTCAGGGATTATTATGGACAGATACGCAGTATTTT